This is a list of T cell receptor beta chains from one sample in a study of identical twins. TCRdb used MiXCR to reprocess the 5' RACE reads, holding one entry per CDR3 protein. The repertoire holds about 690,000 distinct CDR3 sequences, with roughly 20% as singletons. This sample was shared with a second study, whose subject was T cells expressing NK-cell markers.

Sequencing used PBMCs. Receptor source: a woman aged 18 to 35 in good health. The CDR3 runs from the conserved cysteine through the conserved F or W. A D gene is named only where the DNA matches it firmly. The listing skips clone size in some rows; elsewhere it reads once, few, many or a size class.

V gene	D gene	clone size	J gene	CDR3 protein	CDR3 DNA
TRBV5-6	TRBD2	.	TRBJ2-2	CASSFSRGARGTGELFF	TGTGCCAGCAGCTTCTCGCGGGGGGCACGGGGCACCGGGGAGCTGTTTTTT
TRBV27	.	.	TRBJ2-7	CASSPGTPTYEQYF	TGTGCCAGCAGCCCGGGGACACCCACCTACGAGCAGTACTTC
TRBV13	TRBD2	few	TRBJ2-7	CASSGGLAREQYF	TGTGCCAGCAGCGGGGGACTAGCGAGGGAGCAGTACTTC
TRBV20-1	TRBD1	.	TRBJ2-3	CSAPPGQGADTQYF	TGCAGTGCCCCCCCGGGACAGGGCGCAGATACGCAGTATTTT
TRBV20-1	.	few	TRBJ1-1	CSHRLGTEAFF	TGCAGTCACCGGCTTGGCACTGAAGCTTTCTTT
TRBV19	.	.	TRBJ2-3	CASSWRSTVGDTQYF	TGTGCCAGTAGTTGGAGGTCAACGGTAGGAGATACGCAGTATTTT
TRBV5-6	TRBD1	.	TRBJ2-3	CASSPRQRGGWSDTQYF	TGTGCCAGCAGCCCTCGACAGCGAGGGGGCTGGTCAGATACGCAGTATTTT
TRBV6-1	.	few	TRBJ1-6	CASRSGVASPLHF	TGTGCCAGCAGGTCAGGGGTGGCTTCACCCCTCCACTTT
TRBV6-2/TRBV6-3	.	.	TRBJ2-3	CASSLAAIATDTQYF	TGTGCCAGCAGTTTAGCGGCGATAGCTACAGATACGCAGTATTTT
TRBV10-2	.	few	TRBJ1-5	CASSDGGDGLNQPQHF	TGCGCCAGCAGTGATGGTGGGGACGGACTAAATCAGCCCCAGCATTTT
TRBV5-1	.	many	TRBJ2-2	CASSLAPHGELFF	TGCGCCAGCAGCTTGGCCCCTCACGGGGAGCTGTTTTTT
TRBV7-3	TRBD2	.	TRBJ2-3	CASSLGLAGARTDTQYF	TGTGCCAGCAGCTTAGGACTAGCGGGGGCGAGGACCGATACGCAGTATTTT
TRBV12-3/TRBV12-4	.	few	TRBJ1-1	CASRSQMNTEAFF	TGTGCCAGCAGATCACAAATGAACACTGAAGCTTTCTTT
TRBV20-1	.	many	TRBJ2-1	CSAEAFNSYNEQFF	TGCAGTGCAGAGGCGTTTAACTCCTACAATGAGCAGTTCTTC
TRBV12-3/TRBV12-4	.	many	TRBJ1-5	CASRSSGGAGNQPQHF	TGTGCCAGCAGGTCCTCCGGGGGGGCAGGCAATCAGCCCCAGCATTTT